The rows below give T cell receptor beta chains drawn from one sample of a study of CD8 T cells in ankylosing spondylitis. TCRdb used MiXCR to reprocess the 5' RACE reads, holding one entry per CDR3 protein. The sample records under 150,000 distinct CDR3 sequences, around 9.7% being singletons. The sample was blood, either unsorted or a sorted T cell fraction (not recorded which). The receptors come from a male donor with ankylosing spondylitis or in good health (not recorded which). CDR3s include the opening cysteine and the closing phenylalanine or tryptophan. The D gene is left open where the match is weak. The size of a clone is reported for some rows only, either as once, few or many, or as a class for expanded clones.

-	few	TRBJ2-1	TRBV7-2	TGTGCCAGCAGCGAAACCAGGAACAATGAGCAGTTCTTC	CASSETRNNEQFF
-	many	TRBJ2-5	TRBV5-1	TGCGCCAGCAGCTTTTGGTCCGGACAAGAGACCCAGTACTTC	CASSFWSGQETQYF
TRBD1	many	TRBJ1-4	TRBV5-1	TGCGCCAGCGGACGGTCGGGACAGATAAATGAAAAACTGTTTTTT	CASGRSGQINEKLFF
-	many	TRBJ2-3	TRBV5-1	TGCGCCAGCAGCTCCCGACTTAGCACAGATACGCAGTATTTT	CASSSRLSTDTQYF
-	few	TRBJ2-7	TRBV27	TGTGCCAGCAGACCACATGGACAAGGAGTCGAGCAGTACTTC	CASRPHGQGVEQYF
-	few	TRBJ2-1	TRBV7-6	TGTGCCAGCAGCTTAAACGCTGACAATGAGCAGTTCTTC	CASSLNADNEQFF
TRBD2	many	TRBJ2-2	TRBV29-1	TGCAGCGTTGAAAAGGTGGTAGCGGGAGCCCTCAACACCGGGGAGCTGTTTTTT	CSVEKVVAGALNTGELFF
TRBD1	-	TRBJ2-7	TRBV18	TGTGCCAGCTCGTCAAGGGACAGGGGCCAACTCTACGAGCAGTACTTC	CASSSRDRGQLYEQYF
-	few	TRBJ2-5	TRBV5-1	TGCGCCAGCAGGAAGACAGACGAGACCCAGTACTTC	CASRKTDETQYF
TRBD1	many	TRBJ2-7	TRBV3-1	TGTGCCAGCAGCCATCCGGGACAGGGGAGCGAGCAGTACTTC	CASSHPGQGSEQYF
TRBD2	many	TRBJ2-1	TRBV7-2	TGTGCCAGCAGCCCGACTAGCGGGAGGTATGAGCAGTTCTTC	CASSPTSGRYEQFF
TRBD1	many	TRBJ2-5	TRBV19	TGTGCCAGTAGTATAGGGGACAGGGGCCAGACCCAGTACTTC	CASSIGDRGQTQYF
-	few	TRBJ2-1	TRBV18	TGTGCCAGCTCACCACCGGAACGGTTCTACAATGAGCAGTTCTTC	CASSPPERFYNEQFF
TRBD2	many	TRBJ2-7	TRBV20-1	TGCAGTGCTAGAGTTGGCGGGAGGAACACCTACGAGCAGTACTTC	CSARVGGRNTYEQYF
-	once	TRBJ2-2	TRBV12-3/TRBV12-4	TGTGCCAGCTGTTCATTCACAGGGACGCGCATAAACACCGGGGAGCTGTTTTTT	CASCSFTGTRINTGELFF
-	many	TRBJ2-1	TRBV28	TGTGCCAGCAGTTTATTGACCAGTACTCCGGCCTTC	CASSLLTSTPAF
-	few	TRBJ2-1	TRBV29-1	TGCAGCGCATCGGACGGGGCCTCCTACAATGAGCAGTTCTTC	CSASDGASYNEQFF
TRBD2	-	TRBJ2-2	TRBV7-8	TGTGCCAGCAGCCAACTAGCGGACCGAAACACCGGGGAGCTGTTTTTT	CASSQLADRNTGELFF
TRBD1	many	TRBJ2-1	TRBV4-2	TGTGCCAGCAGACACCGCCCCGGACCGGGACAGTCCTACAATGAGCAGTTCTTC	CASRHRPGPGQSYNEQFF
TRBD1	many	TRBJ2-3	TRBV20-1	TGCAGTGCTAGAGATACTCGACAGGGGCGCACAGATACGCAGTATTTT	CSARDTRQGRTDTQYF
-	many	TRBJ2-4	TRBV20-1	TGCAGTGCTAGCGGAGGAGCCAAAAACATTCAGTACTTC	CSASGGAKNIQYF
-	many	TRBJ1-1	TRBV6-2/TRBV6-3	TGTGCCAGCAGTAACCCGCGGGGACCGAACACTGAAGCTTTCTTT	CASSNPRGPNTEAFF
TRBD1	many	TRBJ2-1	TRBV6-1	TGTGCCAGCAGTGTCTCCCCGGGACAGGGGGTCAATGAGCAGTTCTTC	CASSVSPGQGVNEQFF
TRBD2	-	TRBJ2-1	TRBV2	TGTGCCAGCAGAGAACTAGCGGGAGGGCCTGGTGAGCAGTTCTTC	CASRELAGGPGEQFF
-	many	TRBJ2-1	TRBV5-6	TGTGCCAGCAGCTTTTTTTTTGGGGCCTTGGAGTTCTTC	CASSFFFGALEFF
TRBD2	-	TRBJ2-1	TRBV7-2	TGTGCCAGCAGCCCGGGACTAGCGGGTTCTGAGCAGTTCTTC	CASSPGLAGSEQFF
-	-	TRBJ2-5	TRBV5-1	TGCGCCAGCAGAGTTTGGGGTCCAGAAGAGACCCAGTACTTC	CASRVWGPEETQYF
-	many	TRBJ2-7	TRBV12-3/TRBV12-4	TGTGCCAGCAGTCCACCCTGGGGCGAGCAGTACTTC	CASSPPWGEQYF
TRBD2	few	TRBJ2-1	TRBV20-1	TGCTGTGCTAGAGATCTCAGGGGACTAGCGGGAGTGGATGAGCAGTTCTTC	CCARDLRGLAGVDEQFF
-	many	TRBJ1-1	TRBV20-1	TGCAGTGCTAGAGATCGCCGACCAAGGGACACTGAAGCTTTCTTT	CSARDRRPRDTEAFF
-	many	TRBJ2-6	TRBV20-1	TGCAGTGCGCCTCTGCAAACAACTGGGGCCAACGTCCTGACTTTC	CSAPLQTTGANVLTF
-	many	TRBJ2-1	TRBV4-1	TGCGCCAGCAGCCAAGACCCCGGGGACAATGAGCAGTTCTTC	CASSQDPGDNEQFF
-	-	TRBJ2-2	TRBV18	TGTGCCAGCTCACCACCGATTCTCGCGGCGAACACCGGGGAGCTGTTTTTT	CASSPPILAANTGELFF
-	many	TRBJ1-2	TRBV12-3/TRBV12-4	TGTGCCAGCAGTTTGACCCGGGAGGGGTATGGCTACACCTTC	CASSLTREGYGYTF
-	many	TRBJ2-7	TRBV20-1	TGCAGTGCTAGTTTGGGGCGGGGGCGCTCCTACGAGCAGTACTTC	CSASLGRGRSYEQYF
-	many	TRBJ2-3	TRBV20-1	TGCAGTGCTGCGGTGTTCGGAGTGTTACGGAGCACAGATACGCAGTATTTT	CSAAVFGVLRSTDTQYF
-	-	TRBJ2-7	TRBV7-2	TGTGCCAGCAGCCAATATCGCTCCTACGAGCAGTACTTC	CASSQYRSYEQYF
TRBD1	many	TRBJ2-4	TRBV28	TGTGCCAGCAGTACTAGGACAGGGGATAGAAACATTCAGTACTTC	CASSTRTGDRNIQYF
-	-	TRBJ2-5	TRBV12-3/TRBV12-4	TGTGCCAGCAGTCCGACTAGTGGATCGGAGACCCAGTACTTC	CASSPTSGSETQYF
-	-	TRBJ1-4	TRBV28	TGTGCCAGCAGACGGGACGGTGCAACTAATGAAAAACTGTTTTTT	CASRRDGATNEKLFF
TRBD2	many	TRBJ2-3	TRBV12-3/TRBV12-4	TGTGCCAGCAGTTTAGGCAGGACTAGCTTTAGCACAGATACGCAGTATTTT	CASSLGRTSFSTDTQYF